This TCR beta chain was recovered during a study of blood T cell repertoires in COVID-19. Across the study: The samples span acute and convalescent COVID-19 from the United States, Italy and Spain. PBMCs, B-cell-depleted T cells, or T cells were the source of the cDNA or gDNA that made up the material.

The authors' processing: Cell counts per sample came from amplifying reference gene primers. Generated by immunoSEQ multiplex PCR, the TCRdb table keeps only in-frame clones and is missing some. For V, J and clone size, that table is used; D and trimming come from the DNA. Among 110,000 to 150,000 clones listed, 70% to 85% were seen once. The V segment lost 3 bases and the J segment 6 bases; nucleotides outside the gene matches: 8. The V gene's germline CDR1 is SGHRS and CDR2 YFSETQ. This CDR3 contains 14 residues. This clone has only a few counts. This clonotype was sampled from a man between 60 and 75 years old with acute or convalescent COVID-19. This sequence joins TRBV5-1 and TRBJ2-7; TRBD1 agrees at 8 bases. The sequenced material came from peripheral blood. The CDR3 nucleotides are TGCGCCAGCAGCTACCCGGACAGGGCATCCGAGCAGTACTTC. Amino acid sequence: CASSYPDRASEQYF.